Listed below are T cell receptor beta chains from one sample, sequenced in a study of T-cell memory formation after mild COVID-19. TCRdb reprocessed the 5' RACE reads with MiXCR, giving one entry per CDR3 protein. The sample shows roughly 58,000 distinct CDR3 sequences, 9.5% of them seen only once. Sequenced sample: PBMCs or a T cell subset sorted from them (not recorded which). The origin of the receptors is a man between 18 and 35 years old who had mild COVID-19 (a few samples of this study predate the infection). Cell type and time point are not known. Each CDR3 is given with its conserved first and last residue. A D gene is named only where the DNA matches it firmly. Clone size is not always given. Where it is, it says once, few, many or a class for expanded clones.

J gene	D gene	clone size	V gene	CDR3 protein	CDR3 DNA
TRBJ2-7	TRBD2	.	TRBV10-2	CASRLAGQSEQYF	TGCGCCAGCAGACTAGCGGGGCAAAGTGAGCAGTACTTC
TRBJ2-3	TRBD2	.	TRBV24-1	CATSDPTSFGTDTQYF	TGTGCCACCAGTGACCCGACTAGCTTTGGCACAGATACGCAGTATTTT
TRBJ2-3	.	.	TRBV7-2	CASSLGDRLSTDTQYF	TGTGCCAGCAGCTTAGGAGACAGGCTTAGCACAGATACGCAGTATTTT
TRBJ1-5	.	few	TRBV2	CASSEERNQPQHF	TGTGCCAGCAGTGAGGAAAGGAATCAGCCCCAGCATTTT
TRBJ2-7	.	.	TRBV7-9	CASSLGGAAYEQYF	TGTGCCAGCAGCTTAGGGGGGGCCGCCTACGAGCAGTACTTC
TRBJ2-3	TRBD1	few	TRBV7-9	CASSLEIGQGADTQYF	TGTGCCAGCAGCTTAGAAATTGGACAGGGTGCAGATACGCAGTATTTT
TRBJ1-5	.	.	TRBV24-1	CATQQDSNQPQHF	TGTGCCACGCAACAGGATAGCAATCAGCCCCAGCATTTT
TRBJ1-2	TRBD1	few	TRBV7-2	CASRRDRGVLGYTF	TGTGCCAGCAGAAGAGACAGGGGGGTTCTCGGCTACACCTTC
TRBJ2-1	TRBD2	.	TRBV20-1	CSAWANTGTSSYNEQFF	TGCAGTGCCTGGGCCAATACCGGGACTAGCAGTTACAATGAGCAGTTCTTC
TRBJ2-2	.	few	TRBV5-1	CASSLGSGPAGELFF	TGCGCCAGCAGCTTGGGATCGGGGCCGGCCGGGGAGCTGTTTTTT
TRBJ1-5	.	few	TRBV27	CASSLVPSNQPQHF	TGTGCCAGCAGTTTAGTACCGAGCAATCAGCCCCAGCATTTT
TRBJ1-1	.	.	TRBV20-1	CSASDGFMNTEAFF	TGCAGTGCTAGTGACGGATTCATGAACACTGAAGCTTTCTTT
TRBJ1-5	.	.	TRBV18	CASSPRGPGKVDQPQHF	TGTGCCAGCTCACCCCGGGGGCCGGGTAAAGTGGATCAGCCCCAGCATTTT
TRBJ1-1	.	.	TRBV11-2	CASKPGQPGRTLF	TGTGCCAGCAAGCCAGGACAGCCAGGTAGAACACTTTTT
TRBJ1-2	TRBD1	.	TRBV7-9	CASSDRDGYTF	TGTGCCAGCAGCGACAGGGATGGCTACACCTTC
TRBJ2-5	TRBD1	few	TRBV12-3/TRBV12-4	CASRGRTGIEETQYF	TGTGCCAGCAGGGGGAGGACAGGGATTGAAGAGACCCAGTACTTC
TRBJ2-4	.	many	TRBV24-1	CATSAGVGIQYF	TGTGCCACCAGTGCAGGGGTTGGCATTCAGTACTTC
TRBJ1-6	.	few	TRBV12-3/TRBV12-4	CASTENQGSPLHF	TGTGCCAGCACCGAAAATCAAGGGAGTCCCCTCCACTTT
TRBJ1-1	TRBD1	.	TRBV10-3	CAISDDRDNTEAFF	TGTGCCATCAGTGATGACAGGGACAACACTGAAGCTTTCTTT
TRBJ2-7	.	.	TRBV20-1	CSATGTYEQYF	TGCAGTGCTACAGGTACCTACGAGCAGTACTTC
TRBJ1-1	.	few	TRBV7-2	CASSSIGAVGAFF	TGTGCCAGCAGCTCAATTGGGGCAGTGGGAGCTTTCTTT
TRBJ2-6	.	many	TRBV5-1	CASSIDTNVLTF	TGCGCCAGCAGCATCGACACCAACGTCCTGACTTTC
TRBJ2-3	TRBD1	many	TRBV15	CATSREAGGLGGTDTQYF	TGTGCCACCAGCAGAGAGGCAGGGGGCTTAGGAGGCACAGATACGCAGTATTTT
TRBJ2-3	.	.	TRBV11-1	CASSIDTPGDTQYF	TGTGCCAGCAGCATAGACACCCCAGGAGATACGCAGTATTTT
TRBJ2-7	TRBD1	.	TRBV18	CASSPGGDRGLEQYF	TGTGCCAGCTCACCCGGTGGCGACAGGGGGCTCGAGCAGTACTTC
TRBJ2-1	.	few	TRBV5-1	CASSLGTAYNEQFF	TGCGCCAGCAGCTTAGGCACAGCTTACAATGAGCAGTTCTTC
TRBJ1-2	.	.	TRBV5-1	CASREIGGAGYTF	TGCGCCAGCAGGGAAATAGGGGGTGCTGGCTACACCTTC
TRBJ2-1	.	.	TRBV6-2/TRBV6-3	CASSPWVEQFF	TGTGCCAGCAGCCCCTGGGTTGAGCAGTTCTTC
TRBJ2-5	.	few	TRBV12-3/TRBV12-4	CASSFLQGRQTQYF	TGTGCCAGCAGTTTTTTACAGGGCAGACAGACCCAGTACTTC
TRBJ1-2	.	few	TRBV6-5	CASSYGGYTF	TGTGCCAGCAGTTACGGTGGCTACACCTTC
TRBJ2-3	.	few	TRBV5-1	CASSLELAPGLGKQYF	TGCGCCAGCAGCTTGGAACTAGCACCCGGTCTAGGAAAGCAGTATTTT
TRBJ1-6	TRBD1	.	TRBV18	CASSRGGRNSPLHF	TGTGCCAGCTCACGAGGGGGCCGTAATTCACCCCTCCACTTT
TRBJ2-5	TRBD1	few	TRBV5-1	CASSFGPTGTETQYF	TGCGCCAGCAGCTTTGGGCCGACAGGGACAGAGACCCAGTACTTC
TRBJ1-1	.	few	TRBV3-1	CASSPGSDGRAAFF	TGTGCCAGCAGCCCCGGGTCTGACGGTAGAGCGGCTTTCTTT
TRBJ2-1	TRBD2	.	TRBV7-9	CASSSSGGALGEQFF	TGTGCCAGCAGCTCATCGGGGGGGGCATTGGGTGAGCAGTTCTTC
TRBJ2-3	TRBD2	.	TRBV7-2	CASSLLAGVRTDTQYF	TGTGCCAGCAGCTTACTAGCGGGGGTCCGCACAGATACGCAGTATTTT
TRBJ2-1	TRBD1	.	TRBV19	CASSIWQGDYNEQFF	TGTGCCAGTAGTATCTGGCAGGGGGACTACAATGAGCAGTTCTTC
TRBJ1-4	.	.	TRBV7-6	CASSVEPSLNEKLFF	TGTGCCAGCAGCGTAGAGCCCTCCCTTAATGAAAAACTGTTTTTT
TRBJ1-1	.	.	TRBV27	CASSLSAANTEAFF	TGTGCCAGCAGTTTATCGGCAGCGAACACTGAAGCTTTCTTT
TRBJ1-6	.	.	TRBV18	CASSPRASQTGSPLHF	TGTGCCAGCTCACCACGGGCCTCCCAGACTGGTTCACCCCTCCACTTT
TRBJ2-1	.	.	TRBV5-6	CASSLWRSSYNEQFF	TGTGCCAGCAGCTTGTGGCGGAGCTCCTACAATGAGCAGTTCTTC
TRBJ1-2	.	.	TRBV10-3	CAISESGGAGYGYTF	TGTGCCATCAGTGAGTCCGGGGGCGCGGGCTATGGCTACACCTTC
TRBJ2-5	.	.	TRBV7-3	CASSLTREETQYF	TGTGCCAGCAGCTTAACCCGAGAAGAGACCCAGTACTTC
TRBJ1-1	.	.	TRBV29-1	CSVEGGVRANTEAFF	TGCAGCGTTGAGGGTGGGGTCAGGGCGAACACTGAAGCTTTCTTT
TRBJ2-5	TRBD1	many	TRBV6-5	CASSDRTGYETQYF	TGTGCCAGCAGTGACCGGACAGGGTACGAGACCCAGTACTTC
TRBJ1-1	.	few	TRBV20-1	CSARGGLNTEAFF	TGCAGTGCTAGGGGGGGGCTGAACACTGAAGCTTTCTTT
TRBJ1-4	.	few	TRBV4-2	CASSLNTGEKLFF	TGTGCCAGCAGCCTAAATACGGGTGAAAAACTGTTTTTT
TRBJ1-5	TRBD1	.	TRBV20-1	CSAKTATGDSNQPQHF	TGCAGTGCTAAAACGGCGACAGGGGATAGCAATCAGCCCCAGCATTTT
TRBJ1-4	.	medium-sized	TRBV7-2	CASSLAWQPNEKLFF	TGTGCCAGCAGCTTAGCATGGCAGCCGAATGAAAAACTGTTTTTT
TRBJ2-5	.	.	TRBV7-9	CASTDLWAETQYF	TGTGCCAGCACCGACCTTTGGGCGGAGACCCAGTACTTC
TRBJ2-3	TRBD1	few	TRBV20-1	CSARGTGNTDTQYF	TGCAGTGCTAGGGGGACAGGTAACACAGATACGCAGTATTTT
TRBJ1-2	.	.	TRBV7-2	CASSLESLRGGGGYTF	TGTGCCAGCAGCTTAGAATCACTCCGGGGGGGTGGCGGCTACACCTTC
TRBJ2-3	TRBD2	few	TRBV10-3	CAISDAGGRTDTQYF	TGTGCCATCAGTGACGCGGGGGGCCGCACAGATACGCAGTATTTT
TRBJ1-3	.	few	TRBV7-2	CASSLTGLSGNTIYF	TGTGCCAGCAGCTTAACAGGGCTCTCTGGAAACACCATATATTTT
TRBJ2-3	TRBD2	.	TRBV5-1	CASSPKVAWRGGDTQYF	TGCGCCAGCAGCCCCAAAGTCGCCTGGCGGGGGGGAGATACGCAGTATTTT
TRBJ2-7	TRBD1	few	TRBV3-1	CASSQDRRGLYEQYF	TGTGCCAGCAGCCAAGATCGCAGGGGGCTCTACGAGCAGTACTTC
TRBJ1-2	.	few	TRBV4-2	CASSQEDNSPGGYTF	TGTGCCAGCAGCCAAGAGGACAATTCTCCCGGTGGCTACACCTTC